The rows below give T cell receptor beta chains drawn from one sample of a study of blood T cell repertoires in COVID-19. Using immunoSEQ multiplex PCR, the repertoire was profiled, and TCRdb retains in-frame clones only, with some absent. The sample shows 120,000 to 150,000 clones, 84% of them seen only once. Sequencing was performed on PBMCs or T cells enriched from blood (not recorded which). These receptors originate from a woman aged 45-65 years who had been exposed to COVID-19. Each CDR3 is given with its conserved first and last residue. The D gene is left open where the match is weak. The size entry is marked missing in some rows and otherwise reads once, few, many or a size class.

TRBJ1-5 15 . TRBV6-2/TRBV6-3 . TGTGCCAGCAGTTACGGGGGGGCAAGCAGTCAGCCCCAGCATTTT CASSYGGASSQPQHF
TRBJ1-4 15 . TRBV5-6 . TGTGCCAGCAGTCTGAGGGGGGGGCCAGAGGGAAAACTGTTTTTT CASSLRGGPEGKLFF
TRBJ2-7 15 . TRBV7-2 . TGTGCCAGCAGTCACCTCCGCACGGGGGGCGGTGAGCAGTACTTC CASSHLRTGGGEQYF
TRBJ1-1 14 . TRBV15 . TGTGCCACCAGCCGAGCTTCGGGAGAGACTGAAGCTTTCTTT CATSRASGETEAFF
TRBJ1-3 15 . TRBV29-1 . TGCAGCGTTGCAGAAGGCGGGGGTAGTGGAAACACCATATATTTT CSVAEGGGSGNTIYF
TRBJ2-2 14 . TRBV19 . TGTGCCAGTAGTAAGGGAGGGAACACCGGGGAGCTGTTTTTT CASSKGGNTGELFF
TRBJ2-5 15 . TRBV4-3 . TGCGCCAGCAGCCAAGGCGGGGGCCTCGGAGAGACCCAGTACTTC CASSQGGGLGETQYF
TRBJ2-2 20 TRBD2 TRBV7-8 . TGTGCCAGCAGCCCGTTAGCGGGAGGGCGAAAGGATCGGTACACCGGGGAGCTGTTTTTT CASSPLAGGRKDRYTGELFF
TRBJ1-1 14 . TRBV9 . TGTGCCAGCAGCGTAGAGCCGGGGAACACTGAAGCTTTCTTT CASSVEPGNTEAFF
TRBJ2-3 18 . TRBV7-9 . TGTGCCAGCAGAGGCGGTGGGGGCCCGAGGGGTAGCACAGATACGCAGTATTTT CASRGGGGPRGSTDTQYF
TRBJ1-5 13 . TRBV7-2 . TGTGCCAGCAGCTTAGTACAGAATCAGCCCCAGCATTTT CASSLVQNQPQHF
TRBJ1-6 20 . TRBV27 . TGTGCCAGCAGTTTATGGTCCCTTTTGGCCCCTGATTACTATAATTCACCCCTCCACTTT CASSLWSLLAPDYYNSPLHF
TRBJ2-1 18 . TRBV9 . TGTGCCAGCAGCGTAGGGAACTTTGGTAGCGGCAAGTACAATGAGCAGTTCTTC CASSVGNFGSGKYNEQFF
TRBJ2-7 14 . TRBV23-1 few TGCGCCAGCATTCCCAGGGGAGGGCCCTACGAGCAGTACTTC CASIPRGGPYEQYF
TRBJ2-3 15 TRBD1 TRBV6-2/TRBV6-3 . TGTGCCAGCAGTTCCCTGGGACAGAGCACAGATACGCAGTATTTT CASSSLGQSTDTQYF
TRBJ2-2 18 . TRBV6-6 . TGTGCCAGCAGTCCCCACCTCGGCCGGACAGATAACACCGGGGAGCTGTTTTTT CASSPHLGRTDNTGELFF
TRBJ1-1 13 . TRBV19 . TGTGCCAGTCGAAGCGGGGGGCACACTGAAGCTTTCTTT CASRSGGHTEAFF
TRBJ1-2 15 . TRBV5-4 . TGTGCCAGCAGCGAGGCGCGACGTCTATGGGAGGGCTACACCTTC CASSEARRLWEGYTF
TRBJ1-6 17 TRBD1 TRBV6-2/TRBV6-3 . TGTGCCAGCAGCTCCGGGACAGGGCCCTCCTATAATTCACCCCTCCACTTT CASSSGTGPSYNSPLHF
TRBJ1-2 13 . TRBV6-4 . TGTGCCAGCAGTGAATCTGGCAGGCATGGCTACACCTTC CASSESGRHGYTF
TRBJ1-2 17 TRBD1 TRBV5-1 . TGCGCCAGCAGCTTGGGGGACCGACAGGGTTGGAACTATGGCTACACCTTC CASSLGDRQGWNYGYTF
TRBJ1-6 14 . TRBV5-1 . TGCGCCAGCAGCTTGGAGGCCGGGAATTCACCCCTCCACTTT CASSLEAGNSPLHF
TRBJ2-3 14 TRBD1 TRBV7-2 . TGTGCCAGCAGCAAAAGACAGGGAAGAGATACGCAGTATTTT CASSKRQGRDTQYF
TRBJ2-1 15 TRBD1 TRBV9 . TGTGCCAGCAGCGTAGTCGGGACAGGGCGCAATGAGCAGTTCTTC CASSVVGTGRNEQFF
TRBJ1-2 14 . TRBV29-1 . TGCAGCGTTGTGTATGCGGAGGCTGCCTATGGCTACACCTTC CSVVYAEAAYGYTF
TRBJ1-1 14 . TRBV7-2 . TGTGCCAGCAGCTCCGTGATAGGGGATACTTTGGCTTTCTTT CASSSVIGDTLAFF
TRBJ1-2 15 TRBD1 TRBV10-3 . TGTGCCATCAGTGAGCGGGACAGGGGGCGTGGTGGCTACACCTTC CAISERDRGRGGYTF
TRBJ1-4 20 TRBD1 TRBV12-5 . TGTGCTAGTGGTTTTCTCCGACAGGGCGATTTTGTAGGAACTAATGAAAAACTGTTTTTT CASGFLRQGDFVGTNEKLFF
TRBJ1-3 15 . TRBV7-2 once TGTGCCAGCAGCTCCTCGTTCGGCTCTGGAAACACCATATATTTT CASSSSFGSGNTIYF
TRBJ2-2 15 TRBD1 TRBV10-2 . TGCGCCAGCAGATACAGGGGGCGCAACACCGGGGAGCTGTTTTTT CASRYRGRNTGELFF
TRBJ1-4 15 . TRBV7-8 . TGTGCCAGCAGCTTAGAGGGGGCAACTAATGAAAAACTGTTTTTT CASSLEGATNEKLFF
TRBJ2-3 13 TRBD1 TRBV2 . TGTGCCAGCGGGACAGGGGGCACAGATACGCAGTATTTT CASGTGGTDTQYF
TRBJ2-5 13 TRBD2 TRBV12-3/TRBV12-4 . TGTGCCAGCAGAGGGACTAGAAAAGAGACCCAGTACTTC CASRGTRKETQYF
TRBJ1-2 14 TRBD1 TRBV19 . TGTGCCAGTAGAACTGACAGGGCTAACTATGGCTACACCTTC CASRTDRANYGYTF
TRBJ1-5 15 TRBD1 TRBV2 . TGTGCCAGCAGTGTTGGGACAGGGGCGAGTCAGCCCCAGCATTTT CASSVGTGASQPQHF
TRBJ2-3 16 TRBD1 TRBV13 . TGTGCCAGCAGCTTAGATGAGGGGGCACGAGGAGATACGCAGTATTTT CASSLDEGARGDTQYF
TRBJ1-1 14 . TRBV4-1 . TGCGCCAGCAGCCAAGGGGAGGCCAACACTGAAGCTTTCTTT CASSQGEANTEAFF
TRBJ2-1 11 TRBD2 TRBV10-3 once TGTGCCACCGGGACTAACAATGAGCAGTTCTTC CATGTNNEQFF
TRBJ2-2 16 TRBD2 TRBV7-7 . TGTGCTAGCAGCTCCCTGACTAGCGGGGTTGGCGGGGAGCTGTTTTTT CASSSLTSGVGGELFF
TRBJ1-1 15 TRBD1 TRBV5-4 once TGTGCCAGCAGCTCCCCGACAGGGACGAACACTGAAGCTTTCTTT CASSSPTGTNTEAFF
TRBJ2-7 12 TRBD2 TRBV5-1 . TGCGCCAGCAGCCGGGGGGAGGACGAGCAGTACTTC CASSRGEDEQYF
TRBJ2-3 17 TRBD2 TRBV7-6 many TGTGCCAGCAGCTTAGGCGGGAGCCCCTCTAGCACAGATACGCAGTATTTT CASSLGGSPSSTDTQYF
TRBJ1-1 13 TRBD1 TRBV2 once TGTGCCAGCAGTGGGGGACAGTTCACTGAAGCTTTCTTT CASSGGQFTEAFF
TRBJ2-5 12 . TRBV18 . TGTGCCAGCTCACCTATCCAAGAGACCCAGTACTTC CASSPIQETQYF